A selection of T cell receptor beta chains follows, all from one sample in a study of human T cells and chemical hapten exposure. TCRdb called the RACE reads again in MiXCR, with one record for every CDR3 protein. This table has roughly 120,000 distinct CDR3 sequences, approximately 8.3% appearing once. Sequencing was performed on whole blood. The receptors stem from a male donor in good health. Some clones in this sample may be carry-over from other donors' samples. Both conserved end residues are part of each CDR3. A D gene is named only where the DNA matches it firmly. Clone size is shown for a subset of rows, as once, few, many or a class of expanded clone.

cdr3_length d_call j_call v_call clone_size cdr3_aa cdr3_nt
18 . TRBJ2-3 TRBV5-6 . CASSLGPLGGLGTDTQYF TGTGCCAGCAGCTTGGGACCGTTAGGGGGATTGGGCACAGATACGCAGTATTTT
14 . TRBJ1-1 TRBV15 . CATSRDPGDTEAFF TGTGCCACCAGCAGAGATCCAGGGGACACTGAAGCTTTCTTT
13 . TRBJ1-2 TRBV18 few CASSLDQVKGYTF TGTGCCAGCTCCTTGGATCAGGTGAAGGGCTACACCTTC
16 . TRBJ2-1 TRBV20-1 few CSARDSRRGSYNEQFF TGCAGTGCGAGGGACAGCCGGAGGGGCTCCTACAATGAGCAGTTCTTC
17 TRBD1 TRBJ2-3 TRBV7-2 many CASSLAPGTGGTDTQYF TGTGCCAGCAGCTTAGCGCCGGGGACAGGGGGCACAGATACGCAGTATTTT
13 . TRBJ2-7 TRBV20-1 once CSASSGYSYEQYF TGCAGTGCTAGTAGTGGATACTCCTACGAGCAGTACTTC
18 TRBD2 TRBJ2-1 TRBV19 . CASREMGSGADRGNEQFF TGTGCCAGTAGGGAAATGGGTAGCGGGGCCGACCGGGGCAATGAGCAGTTCTTC
15 . TRBJ2-1 TRBV7-6 many CASSSTGTFNNEQFF TGTGCCAGCAGCTCGACCGGGACGTTCAACAATGAGCAGTTCTTC
13 TRBD1 TRBJ1-2 TRBV14 few CASRGQGLYGYTF TGTGCCAGCAGGGGACAGGGGCTATATGGCTACACCTTC
15 TRBD1 TRBJ1-4 TRBV4-3 many CASRRAGQANEKLFF TGCGCCAGCCGCAGAGCGGGACAGGCTAATGAAAAACTGTTTTTT
13 . TRBJ1-1 TRBV3-1 few CASSQDSGNEAFF TGTGCCAGCAGCCAAGATTCTGGAAATGAAGCTTTCTTT
11 . TRBJ1-2 TRBV12-3/TRBV12-4 . CASRVGTGYTF TGTGCCAGCAGGGTGGGGACTGGCTACACCTTC
13 . TRBJ1-5 TRBV12-3/TRBV12-4 . CASSSSPGQPQHF TGTGCCAGCAGTTCGTCCCCGGGGCAGCCCCAGCATTTT
16 . TRBJ2-1 TRBV7-9 few CASSPPETYRRNEQFF TGTGCCAGCAGCCCCCCTGAGACCTACCGCAGGAATGAGCAGTTCTTC
16 . TRBJ2-2 TRBV4-1 . CASSQDSPVLTGELFF TGCGCCAGCAGCCAAGATTCCCCGGTGTTAACCGGGGAGCTGTTTTTT
15 . TRBJ2-7 TRBV23-1 . CASSQIPGRDYEQYF TGCGCCAGCAGTCAAATCCCGGGACGGGACTACGAGCAGTACTTC
16 . TRBJ2-7 TRBV12-3/TRBV12-4 many CASSSSSPGSSYEQYF TGTGCCAGCAGTTCCTCGTCACCCGGTAGCTCCTACGAGCAGTACTTC
15 . TRBJ1-6 TRBV19 many CASTEGSSYNSPLHF TGTGCCAGTACGGAGGGCAGCTCCTATAATTCACCCCTCCACTTT
15 TRBD2 TRBJ2-1 TRBV20-1 . CSAREDREGYNEQFF TGCAGTGCTAGAGAGGACCGGGAGGGGTACAATGAGCAGTTCTTC
14 TRBD1 TRBJ1-1 TRBV13 few CASSLQRGPGEAFF TGTGCCAGCAGCTTACAGAGGGGGCCGGGTGAAGCTTTCTTT
13 TRBD1 TRBJ1-5 TRBV10-3 few CAIGTGGNQPQHF TGTGCCATCGGGACAGGGGGCAATCAGCCCCAGCATTTT
16 . TRBJ2-3 TRBV18 few CASSPPSGGGTDTQYF TGTGCCAGCTCACCACCGTCCGGAGGGGGCACAGATACGCAGTATTTT
15 TRBD2 TRBJ2-7 TRBV7-2 few CASSSRGGRTYEQYF TGTGCCAGCAGCTCCCGCGGGGGGCGGACCTACGAGCAGTACTTC
16 . TRBJ1-1 TRBV19 few CASSIHPGSGNTEAFF TGTGCCAGTAGTATCCACCCAGGATCGGGGAACACTGAAGCTTTCTTT
15 TRBD2 TRBJ2-1 TRBV6-5 few CASSYRASGNNEQFF TGTGCCAGCAGTTACCGGGCTAGCGGGAACAATGAGCAGTTCTTC
15 TRBD1 TRBJ2-7 TRBV12-3/TRBV12-4 many CASSFGGTGGYEQYF TGTGCCAGCAGTTTCGGAGGGACAGGGGGCTACGAGCAGTACTTC
14 . TRBJ2-7 TRBV5-1 many CASTLGAGAYEQYF TGCGCCAGCACCCTAGGGGCAGGGGCCTACGAGCAGTACTTC
13 . TRBJ1-1 TRBV5-5 many CASSLELMAEAFF TGTGCCAGCAGCTTGGAATTAATGGCGGAAGCTTTCTTT
13 . TRBJ1-2 TRBV20-1 many CSAREWGIDGYTF TGCAGTGCTAGAGAGTGGGGGATCGATGGCTACACCTTC
17 . TRBJ2-6 TRBV18 . CASSPVTPMYGANVLTF TGTGCCAGCTCACCGGTGACACCTATGTATGGGGCCAACGTCCTGACTTTC
12 TRBD2 TRBJ2-7 TRBV3-1 few CASSERGGEQYF TGTGCCAGCAGTGAGAGGGGAGGGGAGCAGTACTTC
11 . TRBJ1-1 TRBV29-1 . CSVASSTEAFF TGCAGCGTTGCCAGTTCAACTGAAGCTTTCTTT
12 . TRBJ2-4 TRBV19 few CASSIDSSPEYF TGTGCCAGTAGTATAGATTCTAGCCCAGAGTACTTC
13 . TRBJ2-3 TRBV5-6 . CASSLESGSTQYF TGTGCCAGCAGCTTGGAATCCGGGAGCACGCAGTATTTT
15 . TRBJ2-5 TRBV10-3 . CAISEPSRGKETQYF TGTGCCATCAGTGAGCCGAGTCGGGGAAAAGAGACCCAGTACTTC
14 . TRBJ1-5 TRBV10-3 few CAISEVGSNQPQHF TGTGCCATCAGTGAAGTGGGGAGCAATCAGCCCCAGCATTTT
14 TRBD1 TRBJ1-5 TRBV6-1 . CASSQTGFNQPQHF TGTGCCAGCAGCCAGACAGGGTTCAATCAGCCCCAGCATTTT
16 TRBD1 TRBJ1-6 TRBV25-1 . CASSDETGEDNSPLHF TGTGCCAGCAGTGATGAGACAGGGGAAGATAATTCACCCCTCCACTTT
13 . TRBJ1-6 TRBV20-1 . CSASSTGNSPLHF TGCAGTGCTAGTAGTACAGGCAATTCACCCCTCCACTTT
16 TRBD1 TRBJ2-5 TRBV6-2/TRBV6-3 . CASSYRTGGRQETQYF TGTGCCAGCAGTTACCGGACAGGGGGCCGCCAAGAGACCCAGTACTTC
15 TRBD1 TRBJ1-1 TRBV4-2 . CASSLGTDQNTEAFF TGTGCCAGCAGCCTCGGGACAGATCAGAACACTGAAGCTTTCTTT
15 TRBD1 TRBJ1-2 TRBV27 few CASSPRDRGWGGYTF TGTGCCAGCAGTCCCCGGGACAGGGGATGGGGTGGCTACACCTTC
15 TRBD1 TRBJ2-7 TRBV29-1 . CSVEEGQGYSYEQYF TGCAGCGTTGAAGAGGGACAGGGGTACTCCTACGAGCAGTACTTC
15 TRBD1 TRBJ2-5 TRBV7-2 many CASSPGQGAGETQYF TGTGCCAGCAGCCCCGGACAGGGGGCGGGAGAGACCCAGTACTTC
13 . TRBJ2-7 TRBV5-4 few CASSFDNSYEQYF TGTGCCAGCAGCTTCGACAATTCCTACGAGCAGTACTTC
12 . TRBJ2-7 TRBV29-1 . CSVQEGAYEQYF TGCAGCGTTCAGGAGGGGGCATACGAGCAGTACTTC